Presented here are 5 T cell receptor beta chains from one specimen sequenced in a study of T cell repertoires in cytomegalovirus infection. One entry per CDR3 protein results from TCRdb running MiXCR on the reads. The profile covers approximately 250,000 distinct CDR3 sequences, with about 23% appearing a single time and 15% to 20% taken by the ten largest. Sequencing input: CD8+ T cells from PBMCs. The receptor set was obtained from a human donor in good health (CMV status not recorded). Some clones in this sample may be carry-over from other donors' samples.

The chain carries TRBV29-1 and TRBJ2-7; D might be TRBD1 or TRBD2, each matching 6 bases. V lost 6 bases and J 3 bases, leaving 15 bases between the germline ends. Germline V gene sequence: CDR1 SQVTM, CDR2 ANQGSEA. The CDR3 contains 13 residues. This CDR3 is CSVLLRGDYEQYF. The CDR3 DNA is TGCAGCGTCCTTTTGAGGGGGGACTACGAGCAGTACTTC.

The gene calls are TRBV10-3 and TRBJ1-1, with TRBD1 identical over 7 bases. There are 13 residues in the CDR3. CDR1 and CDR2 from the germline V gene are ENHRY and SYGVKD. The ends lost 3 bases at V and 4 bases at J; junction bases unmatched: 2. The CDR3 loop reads CAISDRGSTEAFF. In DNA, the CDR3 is TGTGCCATCAGTGACAGGGGGAGCACTGAAGCTTTCTTT.

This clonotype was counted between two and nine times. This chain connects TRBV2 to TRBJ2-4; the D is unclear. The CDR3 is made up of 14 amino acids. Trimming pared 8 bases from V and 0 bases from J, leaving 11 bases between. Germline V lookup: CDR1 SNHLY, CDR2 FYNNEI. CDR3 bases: TGTGCCAGCGTCCAGTCTATAGCCAAAAACATTCAGTACTTC. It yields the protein CASVQSIAKNIQYF. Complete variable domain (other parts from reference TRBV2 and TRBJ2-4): EPEVTQTPSHQVTQMGQEVILRCVPISNHLYFYWYRQILGQKVEFLVSFYNNEISEKSEIFDDQFSVERPDGSNFTLKIRSTKLEDSAMYFCASVQSIAKNIQYFGAGTRLSVL.

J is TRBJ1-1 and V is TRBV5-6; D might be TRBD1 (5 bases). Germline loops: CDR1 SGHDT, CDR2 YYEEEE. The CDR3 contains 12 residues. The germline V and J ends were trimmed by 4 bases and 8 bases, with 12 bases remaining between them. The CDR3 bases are TGTGCCAGCAGCCAAGGGACGGGGGAAGCTTTCTTT. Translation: CASSQGTGEAFF.

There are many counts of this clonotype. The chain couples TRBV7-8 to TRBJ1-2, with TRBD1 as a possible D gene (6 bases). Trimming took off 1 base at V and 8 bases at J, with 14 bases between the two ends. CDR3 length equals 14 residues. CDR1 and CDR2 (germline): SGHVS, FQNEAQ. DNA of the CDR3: TGTGCCAGCAGCTTAGGGACAGCCATGCACGGCTACACCTTC. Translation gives CASSLGTAMHGYTF. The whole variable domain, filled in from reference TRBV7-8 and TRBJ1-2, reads GAGVSQSPRYKVAKRGQDVALRCDPISGHVSLFWYQQALGQGPEFLTYFQNEAQLDKSGLPSDRFFAERPEGSVSTLKIQRTQQEDSAVYLCASSLGTAMHGYTFGSGTRLTVV.